The clone carrying this T cell receptor beta chain showed up many times. Antigen: not known. The time point is: newly diagnosed GD, antithyroid drugs for less than 3 months. From PBMCs, RNA was extracted and then used to make the TCR library. This entry is derived from a study of regulatory T cells in long-lasting Graves disease. Arm-PCR of CDR3 regions and iRepertoire HTBI primers were used to build TCR beta libraries. From the multiplex PCR reads, TCRdb called clonotypes with MiXCR, one entry per CDR3 protein. The sample holds 350,000 to 550,000 distinct CDR3 sequences; 14% to 15% are singletons and the top ten take 15% to 20%. Study-wide results and limits: TCR diversity was lower in persistent than newly diagnosed Graves' disease. Persistent patients had a count of shared public clonotypes (approximately 3,000) that exceeded that of new patients (approximately 1,000).

The same specimen was also included in a second study, on T cells in Graves' hyperthyroidism and ophthalmopathy.

The TCR was taken from a woman aged 25 to 45 with Graves disease. The sequences come from peripheral blood mononuclear cells (PBMCs), collected at new diagnosis, from a patient treated with antithyroid drugs.

The CDR3, as DNA: TGTGCCTGGAGTAGACTCGACAGGCTCTCTGGAAACACCATATATTTT. Translation: CAWSRLDRLSGNTIYF. The genes are TRBV30 and TRBJ1-3; D might be TRBD1 (6 bases). V lost 2 bases and J 0 bases, leaving 14 bases between the germline ends. The CDR3 runs to 16 residues. The germline V gene encodes CDR1 GTSNPN and CDR2 SVGIG (reference sequence).